This TCR beta chain emerged from a study of T cell responses to AZD1222 COVID-19 vaccine. Points from the study as a whole: Increases in Spike-specific TCR breadth and depth were seen after two AZD1222 doses. Mostly white British, mostly female donors; authors suggested clonal diversity may be underestimated.

TCRdb's table, derived via immunoSEQ multiplex PCR, lists solely in-frame clones and lacks some. The table lists more than 75,000 clones, around 82% of them singletons. About this clone itself: Its antigen is not identified.

This clonotype originated in an adult who received the AZD1222 COVID-19 vaccine. The material was peripheral blood, obtained 28 days after the second AZD1222 dose.

In nucleotides, the CDR3 is TGTGCCAGCAGTGAAAGGACTATCCTTAGGGAGACCCAGTACTTC. It specifies CASSERTILRETQYF. This chain connects TRBV2 to TRBJ2-5, with a weak D call TRBD2 (6 bases). The germline V gene encodes CDR1 SNHLY and CDR2 FYNNEI. The CDR3 is 15 amino acids. The V and J ends lost 2 bases and 5 bases respectively, with 15 bases between them.